One sample yielded the 24 T cell receptor beta chains listed below, sequenced in a study of blood T cells in healthy people across ages. Combining a sample-barcoded 5' primer with a J-beta primer mix, a second PCR ran for 7 to 11 cycles. One entry per CDR3 protein, called by TCRdb with MiXCR from the 5' RACE reads. This sample carries about 1.5 million distinct CDR3 sequences, 42% of them seen once, and the ten largest clones take around 8%. The sample taken for sequencing was blood. All receptors derive from a woman younger than 35 in good health.

The chain links TRBV19 to TRBJ2-1; D possibly corresponds to TRBD1 (6 bases). Per germline, CDR1 LNHDA and CDR2 SQIVND (reference sequence). This CDR3 spans 14 amino acids. V was clipped by 3 bases and J by 8 bases, with 14 bases between them. The DNA for the CDR3 is TGTGCCAGTAGTATCTCAGGGGTTGGCGATGAGCAGTTCTTC. It yields the protein CASSISGVGDEQFF.

J is TRBJ2-7 and V is TRBV5-1; 12 bases match TRBD2. Germline V CDR1 and CDR2: SGHRS, YFSETQ. The CDR3 is 19 residues long. V was clipped by 2 bases and J by 7 bases; unmatched bases: 19. CDR3 amino acids: CASSLLAGGSPFTYNEQYF. The DNA of the CDR3 is TGCGCCAGCAGCTTACTAGCGGGGGGCTCTCCCTTCACCTACAATGAGCAGTACTTC.

This clonotype was seen more than once but under ten times. The chain combines TRBV18 with TRBJ2-7, with D perhaps TRBD2 (5 bases). The germline V gene has CDR1 KGHSH and CDR2 LQKENI. The CDR3 is 14 residues long. Trimming removed 2 bases at V and 2 bases at J, with 10 bases between. The CDR3: CASSPTDLTYEQYF. DNA of the CDR3: TGTGCCAGCTCACCAACGGACTTAACCTACGAGCAGTACTTC. The complete variable domain, with remaining parts taken from reference TRBV18 and TRBJ2-7, reads NAGVMQNPRHLVRRRGQEARLRCSPMKGHSHVYWYRQLPEEGLKFMVYLQKENIIDESGMPKERFSAEFPKEGPSILRIQQVVRGDSAAYFCASSPTDLTYEQYFGPGTRLTVT.

Remarks on this clonotype: This likely reflects a read error, since a far larger clone is one base away. The chain uses TRBV5-1 and TRBJ2-1; the match to TRBD2 covers 8 bases. This CDR3 comprises 15 residues. After removal of 6 bases from V and 3 bases from J, the junction contained 8 bases not matched to a gene. CDR1 is SGHRS and CDR2 is YFSETQ in the germline V gene. The CDR3 region has the DNA TGCGCCAGCAACTCCTCCGGGACTAGCTACAATGAGCAGTTCTTC. Amino acid sequence: CASNSSGTSYNEQFF. The variable domain in full, completed from reference TRBV5-1 and TRBJ2-1, reads KAGVTQTPRYLIKTRGQQVTLSCSPISGHRSVSWYQQTPGQGLQFLFEYFSETQRNKGNFPGRFSGRQFSNSRSEMNVSTLELGDSALYLCASNSSGTSYNEQFFGPGTRLTVL.

There are a few counts of this clonotype. The gene calls are TRBV7-2 and TRBJ2-7; D is uncertain. This CDR3 has 13 amino acids. Trimming removed 7 bases at V and 6 bases at J, with 16 bases between. Germline CDR1 SGHTA, CDR2 FQGNSA. The CDR3 sequence is CASNFIYPIEQYF. CDR3 sequence (DNA): TGTGCCAGCAATTTCATTTACCCCATCGAGCAGTACTTC.

This clonotype was detected only a few times. The genes are TRBV20-1 and TRBJ1-1, with D unresolved. The CDR3 contains 12 residues. V was trimmed by 3 bases and J by 6 bases, leaving 11 bases between them. Looked up from germline, CDR1 is DFQATT and CDR2 is SNEGSKA (reference sequence). This chain's CDR3 is CSARPSAAEAFF. CDR3 sequence (DNA): TGCAGTGCTAGGCCATCGGCTGCTGAAGCTTTCTTT.

At least ten counts were recorded for this clonotype. CDR3 protein: CASSDGSYEQYF. The DNA for the CDR3 is TGTGCCAGCAGTGACGGATCCTACGAGCAGTACTTC. The chain couples TRBV6-1 to TRBJ2-7; D is unresolved. In germline, CDR1 is MNHNS, CDR2 SASEGT. The CDR3 is made up of 12 amino acids. V was cut by 3 bases and J by 1 base, with 4 bases left in between.

J is TRBJ1-1 and V is TRBV9, with 7 nucleotides matching TRBD1. Germline CDR1 SGDLS, CDR2 YYNGEE. This CDR3 region has 15 residues. The V gene end was trimmed by 3 bases and the J gene end by 1 base; junction bases not matched to a gene: 6. The CDR3 loop is CASSGWDSKNTEAFF. The CDR3 DNA reads as TGTGCCAGCAGCGGCTGGGACAGTAAGAACACTGAAGCTTTCTTT.

The rearrangement uses TRBV4-2 and TRBJ1-2; D is unclear. This CDR3 is 16 amino acids long. Trimming pared 0 bases from V and 4 bases from J, leaving 15 bases between. From germline, CDR1 is LGHNA and CDR2 YNFKEQ. The CDR3, as DNA: TGTGCCAGCAGCCAAGAACGACCGCGAGAGGGCTATGGCTACACCTTC. Translation: CASSQERPREGYGYTF.

The rearrangement joins TRBV28 to TRBJ1-2; D call uncertain. From germline, CDR1 is MDHEN and CDR2 SYDVKM. Trimming took 2 bases from V and 5 from J, leaving 12 bases between them. The CDR3 is made up of 14 amino acids. CDR3 nucleotides: TGTGCCAGCAGTTTAACCACAGCGGTTTATGGCTACACCTTC. This sequence encodes CASSLTTAVYGYTF.

V gene TRBV2 combines with J gene TRBJ2-5; TRBD1 matches 8 bases. CDR1 is SNHLY, CDR2 FYNNEI, per germline. J gave up 11 bases and V 7 bases, and 15 bases lay outside the gene matches. CDR3 length: 14 amino acids. Here the CDR3 reads CASMRGTGNNEQYF. Written as DNA, the CDR3 is TGTGCCAGCATGAGAGGGACAGGAAACAATGAGCAGTACTTC.

This clonotype was observed a few times. A junction end diverges from the germline sequence, so it may reflect a read error. This chain uses TRBV20-1 with TRBJ2-3, with unresolved D. Germline CDR1 and CDR2: DFQATT and SNEGSKA (reference sequence). The CDR3 totals 11 residues. As DNA, the CDR3 is TGTAGTGCTAGAGATCTCCTTACGCAGTATTTT. Translating it yields CSARDLLTQYF.

The chain combines TRBV7-6 with TRBJ1-1, with D hard to call. Trimming cost V 1 base and J 8 bases, with 11 bases left between them. CDR1 is SGHVS and CDR2 is FNYEAQ in the germline V gene. There are 13 residues in the CDR3. The CDR3 DNA reads as TGTGCCAGCAGCTTAGGAGATAACGTCGAAGCTTTCTTT. This encodes CASSLGDNVEAFF. The variable domain in full, completed from reference TRBV7-6 and TRBJ1-1, reads GAGVSQSPRYKVTKRGQDVALRCDPISGHVSLYWYRQALGQGPEFLTYFNYEAQQDKSGLPNDRFSAERPEGSISTLTIQRTEQRDSAMYRCASSLGDNVEAFFGQGTRLTVV.

This clonotype appeared a few times. The rearrangement links TRBV2 to TRBJ2-3, with D unresolved. From germline, CDR1 is SNHLY and CDR2 FYNNEI. Trimming left V 2 bases short and J 4 bases short, with 7 bases between. The length of the CDR3 is 13 residues. This CDR3 reads CASSELLADTQYF. CDR3 coding DNA: TGTGCCAGCAGTGAATTGCTGGCAGATACGCAGTATTTT.

This clonotype was counted between two and nine times. The genes are TRBV27 and TRBJ2-7; D gene unclear. Germline V gives CDR1 MNHEY, CDR2 SMNVEV (reference sequence). Trimming shortened V by 6 bases and J by 7 bases, and 19 bases separated the two germline ends. The CDR3 loop spans 14 amino acids. CDR3 bases: TGTGCCAGCAGCCCTACCTGGGCTAGTCAAGAGCAGTACTTC. Translated: CASSPTWASQEQYF.

The chain recombines TRBV4-1 with TRBJ2-3, with TRBD2 identical over 11 bases. After removal of 0 bases from V and 3 bases from J, the junction contained 2 bases not matched to a gene. The V gene's germline CDR1 is MGHRA and CDR2 YSYEKL. CDR3 length: 16 residues. CDR3 DNA: TGCGCCAGCAGCCAAGAGCCTAGCGGGAGGACAGATACGCAGTATTTT. It specifies CASSQEPSGRTDTQYF.

This clonotype was counted ten times or more. This chain connects TRBV20-1 to TRBJ1-5, with TRBD1 as a possible D gene (6 bases). The CDR3 totals 14 residues. CDR1 DFQATT and CDR2 SNEGSKA come from the germline V gene (reference sequence). V lost 1 base and J 3 bases, leaving 10 bases between the germline ends. CDR3 protein: CSARAGVSNQPQHF. The CDR3 nucleotides read TGCAGTGCTAGAGCAGGGGTGTCCAATCAGCCCCAGCATTTT.

The J gene is TRBJ2-1, the V gene TRBV25-1; 9 nucleotides match TRBD2. This CDR3 has 13 residues. Trimming at V came to 8 bases and at J to 6 bases, leaving 5 bases not matched to a gene. Germline CDR1 reads MGHDK; CDR2 reads SYGVNS. CDR3 bases: TGTGCCAGCCATAGCGGGGGACGCAATGAGCAGTTCTTC. This gives the protein CASHSGGRNEQFF.

There are a few counts of this clonotype. The chain carries TRBV28 and TRBJ2-7; D call uncertain. The CDR3 is 14 residues long. Between the trimmed V and J ends, which lost 3 bases and 0 bases, there was a span of 9 bases. Germline CDR1 is MDHEN and CDR2 is SYDVKM. The CDR3 region has the DNA TGTGCCAGCAGTTTCCCCCTTTACTCCTACGAGCAGTACTTC. The encoded protein is CASSFPLYSYEQYF.

Only a few counts were recorded for this clonotype. The rearrangement links TRBV9 to TRBJ2-1, with a weak D call TRBD2 (5 bases). The CDR3 has 14 residues. Trimming took off 0 bases at V and 7 bases at J, with 11 bases between the two ends. CDR1 and CDR2 (germline): SGDLS, YYNGEE. The CDR3 DNA reads as TGTGCCAGCAGCGTAGGGGTTAGCGCGAATGAGCAGTTCTTC. Translation gives CASSVGVSANEQFF.

This clonotype was detected once. The rearrangement links TRBV12-3 or TRBV12-4 to TRBJ2-5; TRBD2 agrees at 11 bases. V was pared by 7 bases and J by 11 bases, with 24 bases of the junction left unmatched. The CDR3 contains 18 residues. This CDR3 reads CASKSGTSGPAGIGEQYF. For the CDR3, the DNA is TGTGCCAGCAAATCCGGGACTAGCGGACCGGCGGGGATTGGTGAGCAGTACTTC.

This clonotype was counted once. This rearrangement joins TRBV7-2 to TRBJ2-1; TRBD2 might be the D (6 bases). This CDR3 comprises 15 residues. V lost 2 bases, J lost 13 bases, and 21 bases lay in between. Germline CDR1 SGHTA, CDR2 FQGNSA. The CDR3 region has the DNA TGTACCAGCAGCTTACAACGGCTCACGGGAGAGACCCAGTTCTTC. The encoded protein is CTSSLQRLTGETQFF.

This clonotype came up a few times. The J gene is TRBJ2-5, the V gene TRBV20-1, with 7 bases lining up with TRBD1. The V segment lost 0 bases and the J segment 5 bases; nucleotides outside the gene matches: 6. Germline assignment: CDR1 DFQATT and CDR2 SNEGSKA (reference sequence). This CDR3 has 14 residues. The CDR3 loop reads CSARDQQGRETQYF. The CDR3 coding sequence is TGCAGTGCTAGAGATCAACAGGGGCGGGAGACCCAGTACTTC.

This clonotype appeared a few times. The chain links TRBV6-1 to TRBJ2-1, with unresolved D. This CDR3 region has 12 residues. Trimming removed 7 bases at V and 0 bases at J, with 4 bases between. CDR1 is MNHNS and CDR2 is SASEGT in the germline V gene. DNA for the CDR3: TGTGCCAGCACGGACTCCTACAATGAGCAGTTCTTC. Translating it yields CASTDSYNEQFF.